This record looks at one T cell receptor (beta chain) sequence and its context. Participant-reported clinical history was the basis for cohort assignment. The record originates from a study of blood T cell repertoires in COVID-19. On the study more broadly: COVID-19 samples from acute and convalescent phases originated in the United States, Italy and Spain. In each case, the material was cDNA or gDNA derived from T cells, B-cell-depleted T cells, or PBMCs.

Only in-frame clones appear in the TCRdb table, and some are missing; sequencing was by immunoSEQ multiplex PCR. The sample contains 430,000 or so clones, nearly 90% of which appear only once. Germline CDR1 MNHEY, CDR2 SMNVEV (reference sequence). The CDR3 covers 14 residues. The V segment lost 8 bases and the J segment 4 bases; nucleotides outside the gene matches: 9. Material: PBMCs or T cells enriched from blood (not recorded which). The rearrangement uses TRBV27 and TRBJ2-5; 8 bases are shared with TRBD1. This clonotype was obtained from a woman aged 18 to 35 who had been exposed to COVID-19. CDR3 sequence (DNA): TGTGCCAGCGGGAGACAGGGGCACAGAGAGACCCAGTACTTC. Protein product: CASGRQGHRETQYF.